This TCR beta chain was captured by sequencing in a study of blood T cell repertoires in COVID-19. Methods used by the authors: Researchers report that nucleated cell counts were estimated from reference gene primer amplification. This table comes from immunoSEQ multiplex PCR, and its TCRdb copy is limited to in-frame clones, with some not included. V and J calls and clone size follow that table, whereas D and trimming were derived from the DNA. The data hold 140,000 to 150,000 clones, with around 84% observed a single time. The CDR3 extends over 14 amino acids. CDR1 SNHLY and CDR2 FYNNEI come from the germline V gene. The V end was cut by 2 bases, the J end by 0 bases, with 7 bases between.

V gene TRBV2 combines with J gene TRBJ1-1; D might be TRBD1 (5 bases). The sequence was collected from a human donor in a cohort sampled during active COVID-19. The specimen was peripheral blood. CDR3 region: CASSELGLNTEAFF. The CDR3 DNA follows: TGTGCCAGCAGTGAACTGGGGCTGAACACTGAAGCTTTCTTT.